A single T cell receptor beta chain is shown here with its context. The entry originates in a study of blood T cell repertoires in COVID-19. As for the study in general: The analysed material was cDNA or gDNA that came from T cells, B-cell-depleted T cells, or PBMCs.

Per germline, CDR1 MNHNS and CDR2 SASEGT. The CDR3 totals 14 residues. V was cut by 0 bases and J by 4 bases, with 9 bases left in between. Libraries were prepared by immunoSEQ multiplex PCR; TCRdb keeps only in-frame clonotypes and omits some of them. The sample carries about 130,000 clones, 70% to 90% recorded once. The sample consisted of peripheral blood. This rearrangement joins TRBV6-1 to TRBJ1-2; TRBD1 might be the D (5 bases). The sequence came from a woman of 80 years or more with acute or convalescent COVID-19. The CDR3 bases are TGTGCCAGCAGTGAAGCGGGGGGGACCTATGGCTACACCTTC. It codes for CASSEAGGTYGYTF.